These 5 T cell receptor beta chains were sequenced from one sample in a study of beta chain features in type 1 diabetes. Study results and limitations: A moderate, significant TCRB CDR3 shortening appeared in type 1 diabetes across four CD4+ subsets.

The whole isolated RNA underwent reverse transcription, so sequencing captured expressed TCRB transcripts. Profiling relied on immunoSEQ multiplex PCR, and the TCRdb table lists in-frame clones only, not all of them. The sample lists around 650,000 clones; roughly an eighth were seen once. These receptors have no known antigen. The sequenced sample was naive CD4+ T cells from blood. Source of these receptors: a man between 25 and 39 years old with type 1 diabetes.

This clone was found a few times. This chain connects TRBV4-2 to TRBJ1-4; D call uncertain. The germline V and J ends were trimmed by 4 bases and 8 bases, with 17 bases remaining between them. The CDR3 has 15 amino acids. Germline V gene lookup returns CDR1 LGHNA and CDR2 YNFKEQ. The CDR3 nucleotides read TGTGCCAGCAGCCGACGGGAAACCCTGGGAGAAAAACTGTTTTTT. Its protein is CASSRRETLGEKLFF.

The chain couples TRBV7-8 to TRBJ2-2; D is perhaps TRBD1 (5 bases). Looked up from germline, CDR1 is SGHVS and CDR2 is FQNEAQ. The CDR3 runs to 16 residues. Between the trimmed V and J ends, which lost 1 base and 1 base, there was a span of 10 bases. The CDR3 DNA sequence: TGTGCCAGCAGCTTAGGTCCAGGGAAGAACACCGGGGAGCTGTTTTTT. Its protein product is CASSLGPGKNTGELFF.

This clone was counted between two and nine times. The chain joins TRBV10-2 to TRBJ1-2, with a weak D call TRBD1 (6 bases). Germline CDR1 reads WSHSY; CDR2 reads SAAADI. This CDR3 has 16 residues. The V end was cut by 5 bases, the J end by 6 bases, with 22 bases between. The CDR3 region is CASSSLPGQSVNGYTF. CDR3 DNA: TGCGCCAGCAGTTCCCTTCCGGGACAAAGCGTGAATGGCTACACCTTC.

This clone was seen more than once but under ten times. The chain has TRBV6-7 and TRBJ2-5, with 13 bases that match TRBD2. TRBV6-7 carries the ORF label, with uncertain function. CDR3 size: 14 residues. The V segment lost 4 bases and the J segment 8 bases; nucleotides outside the gene matches: 4. The CDR3 spells CASSSLAGGKTQYF. CDR3 coding DNA: TGTGCCAGCAGTTCACTAGCGGGGGGGAAAACCCAGTACTTC.

A few counts support this clone. This chain uses TRBV4-3 with TRBJ2-1, with TRBD1 identical over 7 bases. CDR1 LGHNA and CDR2 YSLEER come from the germline V gene. CDR3 length: 15 amino acids. Trimming cost V 4 bases and J 0 bases; bases outside gene matches: 3. CDR3 amino acids: CASSPGQSSYNEQFF. CDR3 coding DNA: TGCGCCAGCAGCCCGGGACAGAGCTCCTACAATGAGCAGTTCTTC.